These 9 T cell receptor beta chains originate from one sample sequenced in a study of monozygotic twins with cystic fibrosis (dated by TCRdb to the early 2020s). The method was the immunoSEQ multiplex PCR assay. Sourced from immuneACCESS, this table was stored by TCRdb with only in-frame sequences that have V and J called. A share of the clones is absent; for the studies checked, an unresolved V gene accounts for under half, and the remainder has no known explanation. The sample has approximately 33,000 clones on record, 75% to 90% of them singletons. 1.5% to 2% of the sample comes from the top ten. Sequenced input: blood. Source of these receptors: a girl aged 2-9 years with cystic fibrosis.

This clone was observed a handful of times. This chain links TRBV7-6 with TRBJ1-1; TRBD1 aligns across 7 bases. Trimming removed 1 base from V and 5 bases from J; junction bases left unmatched: 10. In germline, CDR1 is SGHVS, CDR2 FNYEAQ. The CDR3 covers 16 residues. In nucleotides, the CDR3 is TGTGCCAGCAGCTTAGAGATCAGGGGGGGGAGGACTGAAGCTTTCTTT. It is translated as CASSLEIRGGRTEAFF.

The chain is built from TRBV23-1 and TRBJ2-7; no definite D call. TRBV23-1 counts as an open reading frame of uncertain function. The CDR3 has 15 residues. V lost 6 bases and J lost 7, with 22 bases in between. The CDR3 here is CASRPDRYLPVEQYF. The DNA for the CDR3 is TGCGCCAGCAGGCCTGACCGATATCTCCCGGTGGAGCAGTACTTC.

This clone was seen a single time. The V call is TRBV5-1, the J call TRBJ2-1; 12 positions match TRBD1. The CDR3 runs 15 residues. J gave up 8 bases and V 4 bases, and 7 bases lay outside the gene matches. The germline gives CDR1 SGHRS, CDR2 YFSETQ. The CDR3 nucleotides are TGCGCCAGCAGCGTTGGGACAGGGGGCTTGGATGAGCAGTTCTTC. Protein sequence: CASSVGTGGLDEQFF.

This chain joins TRBV7-2 and TRBJ2-1; TRBD1 or TRBD2 may be the D gene (5 bases each). CDR3 length: 13 amino acids. V shed 5 bases and J shed 8 bases, with 13 bases lying between them. CDR1 is SGHTA, CDR2 FQGNSA, per germline. The CDR3 DNA follows: TGTGCCAGCAGCCCCCCGGGACGCGATGAGCAGTTCTTC. This translates into CASSPPGRDEQFF.

Here the CDR3 DNA reads TGTGCCTGGAGTGTACAGGGAGAGCAGTACTTC. It specifies CAWSVQGEQYF. The J gene is TRBJ2-7, the V gene TRBV30; the D gene is possibly TRBD1 (6 bases). Per germline, CDR1 GTSNPN and CDR2 SVGIG (reference sequence). The V and J ends lost 0 bases and 7 bases respectively, with 7 bases between them. The CDR3 spans 11 residues.

This clone has a handful of counts. The CDR3 region is CSVGTPFTGKLFF. The CDR3 region has the DNA TGCAGCGTAGGGACTCCGTTTACTGGAAAACTGTTTTTT. The chain links TRBV29-1 to TRBJ1-4; tentative D call: TRBD1 (5 bases). This CDR3 contains 13 residues. Germline V gives CDR1 SQVTM, CDR2 ANQGSEA. Trimming cost V 6 bases and J 10 bases, with 18 bases left between them.

In this sample, this clone turned up a few times. The rearrangement joins TRBV4-1 to TRBJ2-7; tentatively, D is TRBD1 (6 bases). This CDR3 is 15 amino acids long. CDR1 and CDR2 from the germline V gene are MGHRA and YSYEKL. V was shortened by 2 bases and J by 2 bases, with 13 bases between the two germline ends. CDR3 bases: TGCGCCAGCAGCCAACCCGGGACAAGACCCTACGAGCAGTACTTC. It is translated as CASSQPGTRPYEQYF.

J is TRBJ2-7 and V is TRBV11-2; the D is unclear. CDR3 size: 11 residues. Germline CDR1 and CDR2: SGHAT and FQNNGV. V dropped 1 base and J dropped 3 bases, with 1 base sitting between them. The CDR3 DNA follows: TGTGCCAGCAGCTTAGTCTACGAGCAGTACTTC. Its translation: CASSLVYEQYF.

Only one count was recorded for this clone. CDR3 loop: CASSAEEVEFLETQYF. CDR3 nucleotide sequence: TGTGCCAGCAGTGCGGAGGAAGTAGAGTTTCTGGAGACCCAGTACTTC. J is TRBJ2-5 and V is TRBV2; tentatively, D is TRBD2 (5 bases). V was pared by 4 bases and J by 5 bases, with 20 bases between. The CDR3 totals 16 residues. CDR1 and CDR2 (germline): SNHLY, FYNNEI.